The source of this TCR beta chain is a study of blood T cells in healthy people across ages. Germline V gives CDR1 DFQATT, CDR2 SNEGSKA (reference sequence). V lost 5 bases, J lost 6 bases, and 4 bases stayed unmatched. The CDR3 consists of 13 residues. As concerns this clonotype: What it recognizes is unknown.

Points from the study as a whole: Per million T cells, TCR beta diversity dropped roughly linearly as age increased. Using unsorted PBMCs precluded a conclusive naive versus antigen-experienced comparison. Diversity estimated from one million T cells was considered an underestimate.

Combining a sample-barcoded 5' primer with a J-beta primer mix, a second PCR ran for roughly 7 to 12 cycles. Every cDNA molecule carried a tag from a template-switch adaptor bearing 12 random nucleotides. A single record per CDR3 protein comes from TCRdb applying MiXCR to the 5' RACE reads. The sample yields 1.5 million to 1.8 million distinct CDR3 sequences, less than 45% seen once. Specimen: blood. This clonotype originated in a woman aged 18-35 years in good health. The genes are TRBV20-1 and TRBJ2-5; 12 bases agree with TRBD2. The CDR3 DNA follows: TGCAGTGCTCTAGCGGGGGGGCTCAAGACCCAGTACTTC. This codes for CSALAGGLKTQYF.